Following are 13 T cell receptor beta chains from one sample sequenced in a study of response to subunit inactivated influenza vaccine. TCRdb itself ran the RT-PCR reads through MiXCR, one entry per CDR3 protein. In the table there are about 480,000 distinct CDR3 sequences, over 9.5% of which are singletons. Specimen: PBMCs from blood, collected 40 to 50 days after vaccination. All receptors come from a man aged 50 to 59 who received an inactivated influenza vaccine.

The chain employs TRBV2 and TRBJ2-7, with D hard to call. There are 12 residues in the CDR3. V lost 6 bases to trimming and J lost 3 bases, with 9 bases between them. Germline CDR1 SNHLY, CDR2 FYNNEI. The CDR3 nucleotides are TGTGCCAGCAGACTATGGGGCTACGAGCAGTACTTC. It yields the protein CASRLWGYEQYF.

This clonotype was found a few times. V gene TRBV28 combines with J gene TRBJ2-7, with 9 bases identical to TRBD1. The germline gives CDR1 MDHEN, CDR2 SYDVKM. This CDR3 has 13 amino acids. In DNA form, the CDR3 reads TGTGCACTGGGGGGGACAGGGAGTTACGAGCAGTACTTC. It translates to CALGGTGSYEQYF. Full variable domain (outside the CDR3, taken from reference TRBV28 and TRBJ2-7): DVKVTQSSRYLVKRTGEKVFLECVQDMDHENMFWYRQDPGLGLRLIYFSYDVKMKEKGDIPEGYSVSREKKERFSLILESASTNQTSMYLCALGGTGSYEQYFGPGTRLTVT.

CDR3 amino acids: CASSVRGPNTGELFF. The CDR3 nucleotides read TGTGCCAGCAGTGTGCGGGGGCCAAACACCGGGGAGCTGTTTTTT. The chain carries TRBV2 and TRBJ2-2; D is perhaps TRBD2 (7 bases). Germline V CDR1 and CDR2: SNHLY, FYNNEI. Between the trimmed V and J ends, which lost 4 bases and 2 bases, there was a span of 11 bases. The CDR3 has 15 amino acids.

The chain combines TRBV5-5 with TRBJ2-3; 13 bases align to TRBD2. This CDR3 is built from 17 residues. V was clipped by 4 bases and J by 3 bases; unmatched bases: 8. Germline assignment: CDR1 SGHKS and CDR2 YYEKEE (reference sequence). In DNA form, the CDR3 reads TGTGCCAGCAGCGTTCGGCGGACTAGCGGGAGAACAGATACGCAGTATTTT. Translating it yields CASSVRRTSGRTDTQYF.

The chain has TRBV11-2 and TRBJ2-7; 10 bases agree with TRBD2. J gave up 4 bases and V 1 base, and 7 bases lay outside the gene matches. CDR3 size: 16 residues. Germline V gene data show CDR1 as SGHAT and CDR2 as FQNNGV. The CDR3 reads CASSLAHGSGGYEQYF. The CDR3 DNA follows: TGTGCCAGCAGCTTAGCCCATGGTAGCGGGGGGTACGAGCAGTACTTC.

This clonotype was picked up many times. CDR3 amino acids: CASSLVGAGEQFF. The CDR3 region has the DNA TGTGCCAGCAGCTTAGTGGGGGCCGGTGAGCAGTTCTTC. The rearrangement joins TRBV7-2 to TRBJ2-1, with a tentative D call TRBD1 (6 bases). This CDR3 is built from 13 residues. The V gene's germline CDR1 is SGHTA and CDR2 FQGNSA. With 1 base removed from V and 9 bases from J, the gap between germline ends came to 10 bases.

The V and J genes are TRBV25-1 and TRBJ1-1; TRBD1 aligns across 7 bases. The CDR3 is made up of 14 amino acids. V dropped 3 bases and J dropped 5; count of bases not matched to a gene: 6. Germline V lookup: CDR1 MGHDK, CDR2 SYGVNS. CDR3 region: CASSDTGVRTEAFF. The CDR3 bases are TGTGCCAGCAGTGATACAGGGGTGCGTACTGAAGCTTTCTTT.

This clonotype was detected a few times. This rearrangement joins TRBV3-1 to TRBJ2-7; 11 bases are shared with TRBD2. Germline V gene data show CDR1 as LGHDT and CDR2 as YNNKEL (reference sequence). The CDR3 loop spans 15 amino acids. V was clipped by 5 bases and J by 1 base; unmatched bases: 4. CDR3: CASSWGLAVSYEQYF. CDR3 in DNA: TGTGCCAGCAGCTGGGGACTAGCGGTTTCCTACGAGCAGTACTTC.

The rearrangement joins TRBV11-1 to TRBJ2-6, with 7 bases fitting TRBD1. Germline assignment: CDR1 SGHAT and CDR2 FQDESV (reference sequence). The CDR3 runs to 18 residues. Trimming at V came to 2 bases and at J to 0 bases, leaving 7 bases not matched to a gene. The DNA of the CDR3 is TGTGCCAGCAGCTTATCACAGGGGCCCCACTCTGGGGCCAACGTCCTGACTTTC. This gives the protein CASSLSQGPHSGANVLTF. The entire variable domain, with the rest obtained from reference TRBV11-1 and TRBJ2-6, is as follows: EAEVAQSPRYKITEKSQAVAFWCDPISGHATLYWYRQILGQGPELLVQFQDESVVDDSQLPKDRFSAERLKGVDSTLKIQPAELGDSAMYLCASSLSQGPHSGANVLTFGAGSRLTVL.

At least ten counts were recorded for this clonotype. The gene calls are TRBV10-2 and TRBJ2-2; 12 nucleotides line up with TRBD1. This CDR3 has 14 residues. Losses at the gene ends were 6 bases for V and 5 bases for J; bases not matched to a gene: 1. Germline-derived CDR1 and CDR2 are WSHSY and SAAADI. CDR3 in DNA: TGCGCCAGCAGGGGACAGGGGGCGACCGGGGAGCTGTTTTTT. Translating it yields CASRGQGATGELFF.

This clonotype was observed a handful of times. The rearrangement joins TRBV5-1 to TRBJ2-3, with 9 nucleotides matching TRBD2. V trimming: 5 bases; J trimming: 4 bases; junction bases outside the gene matches: 5. The CDR3 is 14 residues long. The germline gives CDR1 SGHRS, CDR2 YFSETQ. The CDR3 DNA reads as TGCGCCAGCAGAGGGCTAGCGGGGCCAGATACGCAGTATTTT. It encodes CASRGLAGPDTQYF.

J is TRBJ1-4 and V is TRBV20-1; 10 nucleotides match TRBD1. In germline, CDR1 is DFQATT, CDR2 SNEGSKA (reference sequence). The CDR3 covers 16 residues. Unmatched junction bases numbered 5, after V lost 1 base and J lost 3 bases. The CDR3 region is CSARGQGARANEKLFF. The CDR3 DNA sequence: TGCAGTGCTAGAGGACAGGGGGCGAGGGCTAATGAAAAACTGTTTTTT.

The chain links TRBV10-3 to TRBJ2-7; D possibly corresponds to TRBD2 (5 bases). CDR3 length equals 12 residues. In germline, CDR1 is ENHRY, CDR2 SYGVKD. V shed 10 bases and J shed 3 bases, with 13 bases lying between them. In nucleotides, the CDR3 is TGTGCCACCTCGGACGGAGGCTACGAGCAGTACTTC. Translated: CATSDGGYEQYF.